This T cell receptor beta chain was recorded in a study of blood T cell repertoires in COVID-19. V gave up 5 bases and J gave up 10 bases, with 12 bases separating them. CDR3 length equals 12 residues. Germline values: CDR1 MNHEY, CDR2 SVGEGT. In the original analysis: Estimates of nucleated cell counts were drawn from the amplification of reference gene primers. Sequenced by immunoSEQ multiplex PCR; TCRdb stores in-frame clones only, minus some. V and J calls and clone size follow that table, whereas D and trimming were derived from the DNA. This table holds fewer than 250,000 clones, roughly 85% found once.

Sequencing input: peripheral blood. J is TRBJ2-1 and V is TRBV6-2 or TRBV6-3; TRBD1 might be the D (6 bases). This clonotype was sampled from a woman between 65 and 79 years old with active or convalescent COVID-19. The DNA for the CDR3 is TGTGCCAGCAGTGAGGGCGACAGGGAGCAGTTCTTC. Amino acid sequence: CASSEGDREQFF.